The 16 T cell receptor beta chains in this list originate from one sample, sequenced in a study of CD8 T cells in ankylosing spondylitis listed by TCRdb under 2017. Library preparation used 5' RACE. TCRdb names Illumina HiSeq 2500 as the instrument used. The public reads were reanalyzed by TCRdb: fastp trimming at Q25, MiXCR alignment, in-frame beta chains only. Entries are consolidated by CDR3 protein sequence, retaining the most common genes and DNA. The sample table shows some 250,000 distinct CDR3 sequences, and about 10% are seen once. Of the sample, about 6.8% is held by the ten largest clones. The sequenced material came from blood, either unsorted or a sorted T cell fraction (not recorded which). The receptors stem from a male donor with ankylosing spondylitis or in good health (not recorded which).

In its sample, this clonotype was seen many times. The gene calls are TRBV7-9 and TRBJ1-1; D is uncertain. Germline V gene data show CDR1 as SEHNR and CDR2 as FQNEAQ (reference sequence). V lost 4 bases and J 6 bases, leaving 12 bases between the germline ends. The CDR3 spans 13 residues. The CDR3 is CASSSQVSPEAFF. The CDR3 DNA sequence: TGTGCCAGCAGCTCCCAGGTGTCCCCTGAAGCTTTCTTT. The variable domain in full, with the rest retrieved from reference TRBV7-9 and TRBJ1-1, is DTGVSQNPRHKITKRGQNVTFRCDPISEHNRLYWYRQTLGQGPEFLTYFQNEAQLEKSRLLSDRFSAERPKGSFSTLEIQRTEQGDSAMYLCASSSQVSPEAFFGQGTRLTVV.

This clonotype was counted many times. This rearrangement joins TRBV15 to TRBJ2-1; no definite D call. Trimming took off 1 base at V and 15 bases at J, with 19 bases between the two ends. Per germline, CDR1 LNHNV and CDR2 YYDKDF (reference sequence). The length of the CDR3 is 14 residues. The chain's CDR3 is CATSRAGGEVVLFF. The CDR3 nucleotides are TGTGCCACCAGCAGAGCAGGCGGTGAAGTTGTCCTGTTCTTC.

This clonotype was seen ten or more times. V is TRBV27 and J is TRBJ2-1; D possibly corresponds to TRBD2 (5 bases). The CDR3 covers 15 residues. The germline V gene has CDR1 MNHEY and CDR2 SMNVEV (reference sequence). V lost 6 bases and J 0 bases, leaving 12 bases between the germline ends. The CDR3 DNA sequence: TGTGCCAGCAGGACTACGCCCTACTCCTACAATGAGCAGTTCTTC. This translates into CASRTTPYSYNEQFF.

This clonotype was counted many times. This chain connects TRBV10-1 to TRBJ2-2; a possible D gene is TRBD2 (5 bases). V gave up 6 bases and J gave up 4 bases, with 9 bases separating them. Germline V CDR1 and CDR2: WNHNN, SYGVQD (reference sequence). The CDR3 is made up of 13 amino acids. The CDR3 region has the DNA TGCGCCAGCAGCCAAAGCGGCACCGGGGAGCTGTTTTTT. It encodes CASSQSGTGELFF.

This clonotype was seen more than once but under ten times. Here the CDR3 reads CASRKLAGVSYEQYF. In DNA, the CDR3 is TGTGCCAGCAGGAAACTAGCGGGGGTATCCTACGAGCAGTACTTC. This chain joins TRBV6-2 or TRBV6-3 and TRBJ2-7; 11 bases map to TRBD2. V lost 6 bases and J lost 1; bases outside the gene matches: 5. The CDR3 loop spans 15 amino acids. In germline, CDR1 is MNHEY, CDR2 SVGEGT.

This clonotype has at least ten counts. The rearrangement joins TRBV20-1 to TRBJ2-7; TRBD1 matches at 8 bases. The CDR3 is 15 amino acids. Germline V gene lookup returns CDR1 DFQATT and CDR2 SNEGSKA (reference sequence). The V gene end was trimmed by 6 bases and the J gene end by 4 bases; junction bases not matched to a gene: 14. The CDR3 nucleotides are TGCAGTGCCACCCCTCGGACAGGGCGGAGGTACGAGCAGTACTTC. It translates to CSATPRTGRRYEQYF.

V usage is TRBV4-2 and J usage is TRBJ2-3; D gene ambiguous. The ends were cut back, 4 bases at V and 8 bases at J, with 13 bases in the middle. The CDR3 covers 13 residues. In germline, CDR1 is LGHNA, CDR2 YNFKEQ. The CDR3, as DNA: TGTGCCAGCAGCCCCAACCCGGGCGCTACGCAGTATTTT. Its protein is CASSPNPGATQYF.

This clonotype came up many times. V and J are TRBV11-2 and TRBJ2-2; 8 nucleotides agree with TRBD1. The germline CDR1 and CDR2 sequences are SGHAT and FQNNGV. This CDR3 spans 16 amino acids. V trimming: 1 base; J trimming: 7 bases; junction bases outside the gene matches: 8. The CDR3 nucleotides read TGTGCCAGCAGCTTAGTGTGGACAGGGTCAGGCGGGGAGCTGTTTTTT. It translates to CASSLVWTGSGGELFF.

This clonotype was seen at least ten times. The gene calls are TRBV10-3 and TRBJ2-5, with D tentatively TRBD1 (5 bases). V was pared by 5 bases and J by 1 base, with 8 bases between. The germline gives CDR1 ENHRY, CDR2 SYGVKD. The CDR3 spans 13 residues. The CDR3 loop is CAISWTSQETQYF. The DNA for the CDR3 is TGTGCCATCAGTTGGACAAGCCAAGAGACCCAGTACTTC.

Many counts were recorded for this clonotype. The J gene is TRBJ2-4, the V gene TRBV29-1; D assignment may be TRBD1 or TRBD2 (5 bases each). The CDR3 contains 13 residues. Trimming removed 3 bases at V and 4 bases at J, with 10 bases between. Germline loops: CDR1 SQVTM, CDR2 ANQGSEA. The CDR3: CSVEEDTKNIQYF. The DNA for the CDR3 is TGCAGCGTTGAGGAGGACACAAAAAACATTCAGTACTTC.

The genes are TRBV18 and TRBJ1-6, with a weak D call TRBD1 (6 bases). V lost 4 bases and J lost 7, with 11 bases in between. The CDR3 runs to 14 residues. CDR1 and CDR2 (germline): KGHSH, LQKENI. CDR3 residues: CASSRDTVNSPLHF. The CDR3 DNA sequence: TGTGCCAGCTCACGGGACACCGTAAATTCACCCCTCCACTTT.

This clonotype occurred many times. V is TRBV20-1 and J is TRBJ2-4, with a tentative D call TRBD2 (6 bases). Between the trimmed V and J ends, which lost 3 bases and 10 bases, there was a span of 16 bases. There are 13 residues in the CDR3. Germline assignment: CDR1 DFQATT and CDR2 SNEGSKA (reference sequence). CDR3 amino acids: CSASGGPTGIQYF. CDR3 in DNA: TGCAGTGCTAGCGGGGGACCTACCGGGATTCAGTACTTC.

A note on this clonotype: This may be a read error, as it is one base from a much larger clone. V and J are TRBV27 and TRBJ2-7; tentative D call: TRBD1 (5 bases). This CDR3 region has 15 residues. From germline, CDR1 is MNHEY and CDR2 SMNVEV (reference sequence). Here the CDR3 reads CVSSLSPDSLYEQYF. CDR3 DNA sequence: TGTGTCAGCAGTTTATCTCCCGACAGCCTCTACGAGCAGTACTTC.

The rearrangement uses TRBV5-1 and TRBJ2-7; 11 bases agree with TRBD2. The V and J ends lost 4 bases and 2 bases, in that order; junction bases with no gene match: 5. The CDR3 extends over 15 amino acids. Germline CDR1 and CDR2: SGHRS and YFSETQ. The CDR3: CASSPGTSGPYEQYF. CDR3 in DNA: TGCGCCAGCAGCCCAGGGACTAGCGGTCCCTACGAGCAGTACTTC.

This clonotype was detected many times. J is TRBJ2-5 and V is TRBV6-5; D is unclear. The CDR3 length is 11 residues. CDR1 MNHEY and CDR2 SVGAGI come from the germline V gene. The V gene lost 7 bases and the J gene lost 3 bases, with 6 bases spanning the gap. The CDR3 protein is CASTLEETQYF. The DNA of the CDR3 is TGTGCCAGCACACTGGAAGAGACCCAGTACTTC.

CDR3 residues: CASSPKSGNPYEQYF. For the CDR3, the DNA is TGTGCCAGCAGCCCTAAGAGCGGGAATCCCTACGAGCAGTACTTC. This chain uses TRBV5-4 with TRBJ2-7; 7 nucleotides match TRBD2. J gave up 2 bases and V 4 bases, and 9 bases lay outside the gene matches. Germline CDR1 and CDR2: SGHNT and YYREEE (reference sequence). This CDR3 is 15 amino acids long.